Sequencing of this T cell receptor beta chain was carried out in a study of blood T cell repertoires in COVID-19. Study information: T cells, B-cell-depleted T cells, or PBMCs provided the cDNA or gDNA that served as material.

From germline, CDR1 is LGHDT and CDR2 YNNKEL (reference sequence). V trimming: 6 bases; J trimming: 0 bases; junction bases outside the gene matches: 5. The CDR3 length is 14 residues. Clones were read by immunoSEQ multiplex PCR, and TCRdb kept only the in-frame ones, dropping some. This sample has roughly 86,000 clones, with around three quarters found just once. The specimen sequenced was peripheral blood. The V gene is TRBV3-1 (or the pseudogene TRBV3-2), the J gene TRBJ2-7; 7 bases fit TRBD2. The sequence came from a man in his fifties or sixties who had recovered from COVID-19. CDR3 nucleotides: TGTGCCAGCAGGCCGCGGGAGAGCTCCTACGAGCAGTACTTC. Its translation is CASRPRESSYEQYF.